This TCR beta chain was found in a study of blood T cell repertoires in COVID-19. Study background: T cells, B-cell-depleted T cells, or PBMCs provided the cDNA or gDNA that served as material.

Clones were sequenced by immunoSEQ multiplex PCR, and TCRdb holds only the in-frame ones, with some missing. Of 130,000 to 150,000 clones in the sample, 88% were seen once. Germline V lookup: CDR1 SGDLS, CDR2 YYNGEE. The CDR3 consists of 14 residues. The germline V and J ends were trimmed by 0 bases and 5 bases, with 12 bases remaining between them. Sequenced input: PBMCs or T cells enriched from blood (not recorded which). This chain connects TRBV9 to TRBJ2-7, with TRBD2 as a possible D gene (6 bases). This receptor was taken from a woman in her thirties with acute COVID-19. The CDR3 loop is CASSVAPGVNEQYF. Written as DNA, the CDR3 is TGTGCCAGCAGCGTAGCCCCGGGGGTCAACGAGCAGTACTTC.